The table lists the clone carrying this TCR beta chain with a few counts. Its specificity is unknown. This record belongs to a study of cytomegalovirus exposure and HLA in healthy donors. Study at large: The 120 million or so unique TCR beta sequences, from 150 million to 200 million T cells, were found by an earlier analysis.

V was trimmed by 4 bases and J by 2 bases, leaving 7 bases between them. CDR1 and CDR2 from the germline V gene are SGHDT and YYEEEE. The CDR3 consists of 14 residues. Findings and limits, study-wide: The listing of 150 to 200 TCR beta chains classed them as cytomegalovirus-associated.

Researchers ran the PCR with 60 Vbeta and 13 Jbeta primers. TCRdb keeps only in-frame clones here, not all; method: immunoSEQ multiplex PCR. This repertoire shows roughly 140,000 clones, 79% found once; its top ten account for approximately 6.3%. The chain uses TRBV5-6 and TRBJ2-6; D is unresolved. Sequenced input: PBMCs. This TCR came from a woman in her thirties or forties in good health and CMV-seropositive. The chain's CDR3 is CASSPSAGANVLTF. CDR3 DNA: TGTGCCAGCAGCCCCAGTGCTGGGGCCAACGTCCTGACTTTC.